These 15 T cell receptor beta chains were sequenced from one sample in a study of shared clonotypes between healthy human individuals. Assay: immunoSEQ multiplex PCR; the TCRdb copy retains only in-frame clones and omits some. The table lists roughly 2.5 million clones, approximately 92% of them singletons, with around 0.15% in the top ten. Sequenced input: naive CD4+ T cells sorted from blood. Noted subset: CD45RA+ positively selected. Every receptor here comes from a man aged 18 to 29 in good health.

The table lists this clone with a count of one. The chain has TRBV28 and TRBJ2-7; 7 nucleotides agree with TRBD2. Germline V lookup: CDR1 MDHEN, CDR2 SYDVKM. There are 16 residues in the CDR3. Trimming removed 7 bases from V and 3 bases from J; junction bases left unmatched: 15. CDR3 sequence reads: CASTSLGAGTNYEQYF. The CDR3 DNA is TGTGCCAGCACCTCTTTGGGAGCCGGGACTAACTACGAGCAGTACTTC. The full variable domain, completed using reference TRBV28 and TRBJ2-7, is DVKVTQSSRYLVKRTGEKVFLECVQDMDHENMFWYRQDPGLGLRLIYFSYDVKMKEKGDIPEGYSVSREKKERFSLILESASTNQTSMYLCASTSLGAGTNYEQYFGPGTRLTVT.

V usage is TRBV28 and J usage is TRBJ2-7, with D perhaps matching TRBD1 (6 bases). The CDR3 is made up of 13 amino acids. V was pared by 6 bases and J by 6 bases, with 15 bases between. CDR1 is MDHEN, CDR2 SYDVKM, per germline. The CDR3 region is CASSPATGLEQYF. CDR3 DNA: TGTGCCAGCAGCCCGGCTACAGGGCTCGAGCAGTACTTC.

In this sample, this clone turned up once. V gene TRBV30 combines with J gene TRBJ2-5; a weak D match, TRBD1 (5 bases). The CDR3 contains 12 residues. The germline V gene has CDR1 GTSNPN and CDR2 SVGIG (reference sequence). Trimming removed 7 bases from V and 4 bases from J, with 13 bases in between. CDR3 region: CASSQDGETQYF. The CDR3 coding sequence is TGTGCCTCCTCACAGGATGGAGAGACCCAGTACTTC.

The chain links TRBV7-9 to TRBJ2-1; D is perhaps TRBD2 (5 bases). In germline, CDR1 is SEHNR, CDR2 FQNEAQ (reference sequence). Trimming cost V 6 bases and J 7 bases, with 16 bases left between them. The CDR3 has 14 residues. DNA of the CDR3: TGTGCCAGCAGTCCCTCTGGGAGTGGAAATGAGCAGTTCTTC. Residues: CASSPSGSGNEQFF.

The rearrangement joins TRBV4-3 to TRBJ1-3, with 8 bases matching TRBD1. CDR1 LGHNA and CDR2 YSLEER come from the germline V gene. This CDR3 has 18 amino acids. V lost 0 bases, J lost 2 bases, and 9 bases stayed unmatched. CDR3 in amino acids: CASSQELAGGSAGNTIYF. The CDR3 DNA is TGCGCCAGCAGCCAAGAGCTGGCAGGGGGCTCTGCTGGAAACACCATATATTTT.

The rearrangement uses TRBV30 and TRBJ2-7; D is possibly TRBD1 (5 bases). Trimming removed 2 bases from V and 7 bases from J, with 21 bases in between. Germline V gives CDR1 GTSNPN, CDR2 SVGIG (reference sequence). The CDR3 sequence is 15 residues long. The DNA of the CDR3 is TGTGCCTGGAGTAATATAGGGGCTCGCGGTGGGGAGCAGTACTTC. Protein: CAWSNIGARGGEQYF.

This clone was seen a single time. The chain employs TRBV5-4 and TRBJ1-2; TRBD1 matches at 7 bases. The junction had 5 bases not matched to a gene; V was cut back by 1 base and J by 8 bases. The germline gives CDR1 SGHNT, CDR2 YYREEE (reference sequence). The CDR3 consists of 13 residues. CDR3 DNA sequence: TGTGCCAGCAGCTTGAAAGGGGGCGTAGGCTACACCTTC. Residues: CASSLKGGVGYTF.

The genes are TRBV10-2 and TRBJ1-6; 8 bases align to TRBD1. From germline, CDR1 is WSHSY and CDR2 SAAADI. The CDR3 covers 14 residues. Unmatched junction bases numbered 6, after V lost 9 bases and J lost 5 bases. The CDR3 region has the DNA TGCGCCAGTGGGGGACAGGCGGATAATTCACCCCTCCACTTT. Amino acids: CASGGQADNSPLHF.

V and J are TRBV29-1 and TRBJ1-2; no firm D call. This CDR3 spans 13 amino acids. The germline gives CDR1 SQVTM, CDR2 ANQGSEA. V was pared by 4 bases and J by 3 bases, with 12 bases between. The CDR3 coding sequence is TGCAGCGTTGTGAGTGGCGAATACTATGGCTACACCTTC. It specifies CSVVSGEYYGYTF.

In this sample, this clone turned up once. The chain links TRBV7-2 to TRBJ2-3; D remains ambiguous. V was shortened by 1 base and J by 12 bases, with 8 bases between the two germline ends. Germline values: CDR1 SGHTA, CDR2 FQGNSA. The length of the CDR3 is 11 residues. Here the CDR3 reads CASSLVVAQYF. The CDR3 DNA reads as TGTGCCAGCAGCTTAGTTGTAGCCCAGTATTTT.

The V call is TRBV9, the J call TRBJ2-7; D uncertain. CDR1 and CDR2 from the germline V gene are SGDLS and YYNGEE. Between the trimmed V and J ends, which lost 0 bases and 0 bases, there was a span of 10 bases. This CDR3 spans 15 amino acids. Here the CDR3 DNA reads TGTGCCAGCAGCGTAGGGCTTGGTAGCTCCTACGAGCAGTACTTC. This translates into CASSVGLGSSYEQYF. The full variable domain, with the rest looked up from reference TRBV9 and TRBJ2-7, is DSGVTQTPKHLITATGQRVTLRCSPRSGDLSVYWYQQSLDQGLQFLIQYYNGEERAKGNILERFSAQQFPDLHSELNLSSLELGDSALYFCASSVGLGSSYEQYFGPGTRLTVT.

The J gene is TRBJ1-2, the V gene TRBV7-8; no firm D call. The V gene lost 0 bases and the J gene lost 0 bases, with 5 bases spanning the gap. Germline V gene lookup returns CDR1 SGHVS and CDR2 FQNEAQ. This CDR3 is built from 14 residues. The CDR3 loop reads CASSLAGSNYGYTF. CDR3 in DNA: TGTGCCAGCAGCTTAGCGGGGTCTAACTATGGCTACACCTTC.

The chain couples TRBV5-6 to TRBJ2-5, with a weak D call TRBD1 (5 bases). The CDR3 is made up of 14 amino acids. CDR1 and CDR2 from the germline V gene are SGHDT and YYEEEE. V gave up 0 bases and J gave up 2 bases, with 8 bases separating them. CDR3 loop: CASSLGAGQETQYF. As DNA, the CDR3 is TGTGCCAGCAGCTTGGGGGCAGGGCAAGAGACCCAGTACTTC.

The chain is built from TRBV30 and TRBJ2-6; 9 nucleotides match TRBD1. CDR3 length: 16 amino acids. Per germline, CDR1 GTSNPN and CDR2 SVGIG (reference sequence). Losses at the gene ends were 4 bases for V and 0 bases for J; bases not matched to a gene: 4. The CDR3 reads CAWKRQGDSGANVLTF. CDR3 DNA: TGTGCCTGGAAAAGACAGGGGGACTCTGGGGCCAACGTCCTGACTTTC.

This chain joins TRBV19 and TRBJ2-1, with 13 bases matching TRBD2. The ends lost 5 bases at V and 6 bases at J; junction bases unmatched: 10. In germline, CDR1 is LNHDA, CDR2 SQIVND (reference sequence). This CDR3 spans 17 amino acids. CDR3 in DNA: TGTGCCAGTAGTTTAAATTGGGGACTAGCGGGGCTCAATGAGCAGTTCTTC. Its translation: CASSLNWGLAGLNEQFF.